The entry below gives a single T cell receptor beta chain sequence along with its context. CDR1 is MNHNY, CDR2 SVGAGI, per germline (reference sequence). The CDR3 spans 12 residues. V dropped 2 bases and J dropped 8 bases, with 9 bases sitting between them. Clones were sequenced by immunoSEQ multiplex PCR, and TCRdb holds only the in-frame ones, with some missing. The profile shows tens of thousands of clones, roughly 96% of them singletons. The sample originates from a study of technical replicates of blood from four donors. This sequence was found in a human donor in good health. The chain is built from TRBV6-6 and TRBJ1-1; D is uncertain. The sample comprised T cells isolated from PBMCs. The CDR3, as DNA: TGTGCCAGCAGTTACCCGGCGGAAGAAGCTTTCTTT. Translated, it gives CASSYPAEEAFF.